This T cell receptor (beta chain) was retrieved from a study of T cells in Graves' hyperthyroidism and ophthalmopathy. Study-wide background: Peripheral blood was drawn at first diagnosis, prior to all treatment. Notes on the study in general: It was a median about seven months before onset that the model predicted ophthalmopathy.

In the case of this clonotype: Its cognate antigen is unknown.

CDR1 is GTSNPN and CDR2 is SVGIG in the germline V gene (reference sequence). Trimming removed 0 bases from V and 4 bases from J, with 18 bases in between. The CDR3 has 16 residues. What was amplified from RNA transcripts were TCR beta CDR3 regions. With the HTBI primer set, the TCR CDR3 went through a first round of RT-PCR. TCRdb re-called the multiplex PCR reads through MiXCR, storing one row per CDR3 protein. The sample has approximately 600,000 distinct CDR3 sequences; 14% to 15% are singletons. The chain combines TRBV30 with TRBJ1-2; D ambiguous. Sequencing was performed on blood. The source is a woman aged 40 to 55 with Graves' ophthalmopathy. The CDR3 DNA is TGTGCCTGGAGTGTAGAATATGCCTTCACCGGCTATGGCTACACCTTC. This sequence encodes CAWSVEYAFTGYGYTF.